This is a list of T cell receptor beta chains from one sample in a study of blood T cells in healthy people across ages. TCRdb reanalysed the 5' RACE reads using MiXCR and keeps one entry per CDR3 protein. The data show roughly 410,000 distinct CDR3 sequences, approximately 47% seen once. The sequenced material came from blood. The receptor source for this set is a man aged 60 to 69 in good health. Each CDR3 is given with its conserved first and last residue. Each record gives: clone size, J gene, D gene, V gene, CDR3 DNA, CDR3 protein. The D gene is left open where the match is weak. Size is stated for part of the rows, as once, few or many counts, or as a class when the clone is expanded.

clone size: many
J gene: TRBJ1-1
D gene: .
V gene: TRBV15
CDR3 DNA: TGTGCCACCAGCAGAGATCATTGGACGGCCGAGGGGAACACTGAAGCTTTCTTT
CDR3 protein: CATSRDHWTAEGNTEAFF

clone size: .
J gene: TRBJ2-6
D gene: TRBD2
V gene: TRBV7-2
CDR3 DNA: TGTGCCAGCAGCTTAGACGGGGGGGTTAGGGCCAACGTCCTGACTTTC
CDR3 protein: CASSLDGGVRANVLTF

clone size: .
J gene: TRBJ2-7
D gene: TRBD1
V gene: TRBV6-1
CDR3 DNA: TGTGCCAGCAGACGCGGACAGGGGGCAACCTACAATGAGCAGTACTTC
CDR3 protein: CASRRGQGATYNEQYF

clone size: once
J gene: TRBJ2-3
D gene: .
V gene: TRBV7-2
CDR3 DNA: TGTGCCAGCAGCCCAGAGGCTCCCCATACGCAGTATTTT
CDR3 protein: CASSPEAPHTQYF

clone size: .
J gene: TRBJ2-7
D gene: TRBD1
V gene: TRBV28
CDR3 DNA: TGTGCCAGCAGTGCGGACAGGGAATTGGGCGAGCAGTACTTC
CDR3 protein: CASSADRELGEQYF

clone size: .
J gene: TRBJ1-2
D gene: TRBD1
V gene: TRBV10-3
CDR3 DNA: TGTGCCATCAGGGGGACAGACCTCATGGGCTACACCTTC
CDR3 protein: CAIRGTDLMGYTF

clone size: .
J gene: TRBJ2-1
D gene: TRBD1
V gene: TRBV11-2
CDR3 DNA: TGTGCCAGCAGCCAGGGACAGGGCTCCTACAATGAGCAGTTCTTC
CDR3 protein: CASSQGQGSYNEQFF

clone size: .
J gene: TRBJ1-2
D gene: .
V gene: TRBV3-1
CDR3 DNA: TGTGCCAGCAGCCAAGATCTGTTAGGGGGAAGTGGCTACACCTTC
CDR3 protein: CASSQDLLGGSGYTF

clone size: few
J gene: TRBJ2-3
D gene: .
V gene: TRBV9
CDR3 DNA: TGTGCCAGCAGCCGGGACATTGGCACAGATACGCAGTATTTT
CDR3 protein: CASSRDIGTDTQYF

clone size: .
J gene: TRBJ2-1
D gene: TRBD2
V gene: TRBV7-6
CDR3 DNA: TGTGCCAGCACCGCGTCCTGGACTAGCGGGGACAATGAGCAGTTCTTC
CDR3 protein: CASTASWTSGDNEQFF

clone size: .
J gene: TRBJ2-5
D gene: .
V gene: TRBV30
CDR3 DNA: TGTGCCTGGACTTTCATAGGTAGAAAAGAGACCCAGTACTTC
CDR3 protein: CAWTFIGRKETQYF

clone size: .
J gene: TRBJ1-2
D gene: .
V gene: TRBV4-2
CDR3 DNA: TGTGCCAGCAGCCAAAGGACATCAGGAGCTAACTATGGCTACACCTTC
CDR3 protein: CASSQRTSGANYGYTF

clone size: .
J gene: TRBJ2-7
D gene: .
V gene: TRBV20-1
CDR3 DNA: TGCAGTGCTAGAGATCGAACAGGGCACTACGAGCAGTACTTC
CDR3 protein: CSARDRTGHYEQYF